This TCR beta chain was recorded in a study of blood T cell repertoires in COVID-19. Study overall: The United States, Italy and Spain were the sources of the acute and convalescent COVID-19 samples. The analysed material was cDNA or gDNA that came from T cells, B-cell-depleted T cells, or PBMCs.

In the authors' workflow: The assay estimated nucleated cells by amplifying reference gene primers. Clones were read by immunoSEQ multiplex PCR, and TCRdb kept only the in-frame ones, dropping some. Clone size and the V and J calls come from that table; the DNA yielded D and trimming. Among around 45,000 clones listed, under 85% were seen once. Germline V CDR1 and CDR2: LNHDA, SQIVND (reference sequence). V was pared by 7 bases and J by 3 bases, with 6 bases between. The CDR3 loop spans 11 amino acids. The sample taken for sequencing was peripheral blood. This TCR derives from a woman older than 75 with acute or convalescent COVID-19. The gene calls are TRBV19 and TRBJ1-1; D not certain. The CDR3 region is CASTRHTEAFF. CDR3 bases: TGTGCCAGTACTAGACACACTGAAGCTTTCTTT.